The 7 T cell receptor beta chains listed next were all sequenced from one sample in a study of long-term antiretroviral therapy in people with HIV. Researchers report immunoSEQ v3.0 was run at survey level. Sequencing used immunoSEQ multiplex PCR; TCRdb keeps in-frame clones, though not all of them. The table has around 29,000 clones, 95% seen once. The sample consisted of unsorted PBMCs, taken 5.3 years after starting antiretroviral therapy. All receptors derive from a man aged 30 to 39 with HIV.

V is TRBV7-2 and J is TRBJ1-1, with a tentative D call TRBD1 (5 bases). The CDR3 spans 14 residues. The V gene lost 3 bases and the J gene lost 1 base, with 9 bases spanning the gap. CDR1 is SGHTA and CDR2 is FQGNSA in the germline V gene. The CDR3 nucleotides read TGTGCCAGCAGCTTCGGGGCCCAGAACACTGAAGCTTTCTTT. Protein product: CASSFGAQNTEAFF.

The CDR3 reads CAGTWALETQYF. CDR3 nucleotide sequence: TGTGCCGGAACTTGGGCATTAGAGACCCAGTACTTC. The chain employs TRBV2 and TRBJ2-5; D is undetermined. The CDR3 sequence is 12 residues long. Germline CDR1 and CDR2: SNHLY and FYNNEI. The V end was cut by 11 bases, the J end by 4 bases, with 14 bases between.

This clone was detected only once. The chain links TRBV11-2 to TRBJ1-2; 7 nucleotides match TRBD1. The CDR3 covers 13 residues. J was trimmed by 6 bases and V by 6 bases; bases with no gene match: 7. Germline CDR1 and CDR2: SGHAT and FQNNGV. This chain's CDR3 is CASRPTGYHGYTF. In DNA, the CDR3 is TGTGCCAGCAGACCGACAGGGTATCATGGCTACACCTTC.

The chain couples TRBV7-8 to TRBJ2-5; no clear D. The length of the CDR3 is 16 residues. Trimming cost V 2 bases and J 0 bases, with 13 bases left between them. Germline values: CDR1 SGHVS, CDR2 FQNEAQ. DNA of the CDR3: TGTGCCAGCAGCTTACCCCGCATGAAGTACCAAGAGACCCAGTACTTC. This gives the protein CASSLPRMKYQETQYF.

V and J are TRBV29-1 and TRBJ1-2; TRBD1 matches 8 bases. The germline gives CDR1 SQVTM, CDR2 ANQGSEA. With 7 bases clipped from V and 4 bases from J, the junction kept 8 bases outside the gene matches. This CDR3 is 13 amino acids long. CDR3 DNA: TGCAGCGCGACAGGGGCGGAGGGCTATGGCTACACCTTC. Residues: CSATGAEGYGYTF.

DNA for the CDR3: TGTGCCAGCAGCCGTACCCAGGGCTTCGATGAAAAACTGTTTTTT. This sequence encodes CASSRTQGFDEKLFF. The chain employs TRBV7-9 and TRBJ1-4, with D tentatively TRBD1 (5 bases). Trimming removed 5 bases at V and 6 bases at J, with 16 bases between. CDR3 size: 15 residues. CDR1 SEHNR and CDR2 FQNEAQ come from the germline V gene (reference sequence).

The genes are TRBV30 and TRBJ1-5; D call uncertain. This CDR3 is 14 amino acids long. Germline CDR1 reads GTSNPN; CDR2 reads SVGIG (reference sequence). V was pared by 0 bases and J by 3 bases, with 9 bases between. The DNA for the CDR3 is TGTGCCTGGAGTGTACCGAGGGCCAATCAGCCCCAGCATTTT. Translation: CAWSVPRANQPQHF.